The 7 T cell receptor beta chains listed next were all sequenced from one sample in a study of vaccination effects on CD4 cells after COVID-19. Culture lasted 10 days before CD4+ T cell isolation. The antigens these receptors bind are not known. The protocol was immunoSEQ multiplex PCR, while the TCRdb copy is restricted to in-frame clones and leaves out a portion. The table has about 39,000 clones, about four fifths seen once; the top ten hold roughly 3%. The sequenced sample was CD4+ T cells from PBMCs cultured without peptide, obtained before COVID-19 vaccination. Every receptor here comes from a human donor who received a COVID-19 vaccine.

The chain combines TRBV19 with TRBJ2-1, with TRBD1 matching 8 bases. V lost 4 bases to trimming and J lost 4 bases; unmatched junction nucleotides: 15. The germline V gene encodes CDR1 LNHDA and CDR2 SQIVND (reference sequence). The CDR3 is made up of 18 amino acids. CDR3 sequence (DNA): TGTGCCAGTAGTAGAAGGCAGGGGGCCCATAATGCATACAATGAGCAGTTCTTC. Protein: CASSRRQGAHNAYNEQFF.

Turning to this clone: One junction end disagrees with the germline gene, perhaps due to a read error. The chain joins TRBV5-1 to TRBJ2-1; the match to TRBD2 covers 8 bases. The CDR3 covers 15 residues. Germline V lookup: CDR1 SGHRS, CDR2 YFSETQ. CDR3 amino acids: CASSFSGAPYNEQFF. CDR3 sequence (DNA): TGCGCCAGCAGCTTTAGCGGGGCCCCCTATAATGAGCAGTTCTTC.

The V gene is TRBV7-8, the J gene TRBJ2-3; 10 bases align to TRBD2. This CDR3 has 18 residues. Germline V gene data show CDR1 as SGHVS and CDR2 as FQNEAQ. Losses at the gene ends were 5 bases for V and 5 bases for J; bases not matched to a gene: 16. The CDR3 sequence is CASSPRRGEAGGQDTQYF. DNA of the CDR3: TGTGCCAGCAGCCCCCGGAGGGGTGAAGCGGGGGGGCAAGATACGCAGTATTTT.

This sequence joins TRBV5-1 and TRBJ2-1; the match to TRBD1 covers 9 bases. Germline values: CDR1 SGHRS, CDR2 YFSETQ. The CDR3 loop spans 15 amino acids. Germline trimming cut 4 bases from V and 7 bases from J; bases unmatched to any gene: 9. The CDR3 DNA reads TGCGCCAGCAGCCGGCGGGACAGGGTTTCGAATGAGCAGTTCTTC. Translating gives CASSRRDRVSNEQFF.

This chain links TRBV19 with TRBJ1-1; D not resolved. CDR3 length: 13 amino acids. V dropped 7 bases and J dropped 1 base, with 10 bases sitting between them. Germline CDR1 LNHDA, CDR2 SQIVND (reference sequence). Written as DNA, the CDR3 is TGTGCCAGTACCCGGCTTCAGAACACTGAAGCTTTCTTT. As protein: CASTRLQNTEAFF.

This chain uses TRBV2 with TRBJ2-3; D unclear. This CDR3 comprises 12 residues. The ends were cut back, 6 bases at V and 1 base at J, with 5 bases in the middle. Per the germline V gene, CDR1 is SNHLY and CDR2 is FYNNEI. The chain's CDR3 is CASRTGTDTQYF. CDR3 nucleotides: TGTGCCAGCAGGACCGGCACAGATACGCAGTATTTT.

This chain links TRBV7-2 with TRBJ2-1; the D gene is possibly TRBD2 (6 bases). The length of the CDR3 is 15 residues. The V end was cut by 10 bases, the J end by 9 bases, with 25 bases between. The germline V gene has CDR1 SGHTA and CDR2 FQGNSA. The CDR3, as DNA: TGTGCCACCCAGCCGGTCGCTAGCGAATCGAGTGAGCAGTTCTTC. It specifies CATQPVASESSEQFF.